The rows below give T cell receptor beta chains drawn from one sample of a study of blood T cell repertoires in COVID-19. Produced via immunoSEQ multiplex PCR; TCRdb's table is partial and in-frame only. The sample contains some 270,000 clones, about 89% of which appear only once. The sequenced material came from peripheral blood. The origin of the receptors is a man aged 35-49 years with active or convalescent COVID-19. Each CDR3 is given with its conserved first and last residue. The D gene is left open where the match is weak. Size is omitted from some rows. Given values are once, few, many or a class for expanded clones.

CDR3 DNA: TGTGCCAGCAATAGCGGGAGGGTTAGCACAGATACGCAGTATTTT
CDR3 protein: CASNSGRVSTDTQYF
J gene: TRBJ2-3
CDR3 length: 15
clone size: NA
V gene: TRBV6-5
D gene: TRBD2

CDR3 DNA: TGTGCCAGCAGCCCCCTTTTTAGCGGGAGTTACGAGCAGTACTTC
CDR3 protein: CASSPLFSGSYEQYF
J gene: TRBJ2-7
CDR3 length: 15
clone size: NA
V gene: TRBV4-2
D gene: TRBD2

CDR3 DNA: TGTGCCAGCAGCTTAGGAGGCATGGGCACCGGGGAGCTGTTTTTT
CDR3 protein: CASSLGGMGTGELFF
J gene: TRBJ2-2
CDR3 length: 15
clone size: NA
V gene: TRBV7-3
D gene: NA

CDR3 DNA: TGTGCCAGCAGTCCACAGATACACTATGGCTACACCTTC
CDR3 protein: CASSPQIHYGYTF
J gene: TRBJ1-2
CDR3 length: 13
clone size: NA
V gene: TRBV28
D gene: NA

CDR3 DNA: TGTGCCAGCAGCTTGAGAGGGCAGGGGATAAGGCAGCCCCAGCATTTT
CDR3 protein: CASSLRGQGIRQPQHF
J gene: TRBJ1-5
CDR3 length: 16
clone size: many
V gene: TRBV5-6
D gene: NA

CDR3 DNA: TGTGCCAGCAGCATCCAGGGTGAAAAACTGTTTTTT
CDR3 protein: CASSIQGEKLFF
J gene: TRBJ1-4
CDR3 length: 12
clone size: few
V gene: TRBV12-3/TRBV12-4
D gene: NA

CDR3 DNA: TGTGCCAGCAGACAGTCTGGGGCCAACGTCCTGACTTTC
CDR3 protein: CASRQSGANVLTF
J gene: TRBJ2-6
CDR3 length: 13
clone size: few
V gene: TRBV12-3/TRBV12-4
D gene: NA

CDR3 DNA: TGTGCCAGCAGCCAAACGGGGGGGGACTATGGCTACACCTTC
CDR3 protein: CASSQTGGDYGYTF
J gene: TRBJ1-2
CDR3 length: 14
clone size: NA
V gene: TRBV4-2
D gene: NA

CDR3 DNA: TGTGCCAGCTCACCCCGACTAGCGGGGGGTTCCTACGAGCAGTACTTC
CDR3 protein: CASSPRLAGGSYEQYF
J gene: TRBJ2-7
CDR3 length: 16
clone size: NA
V gene: TRBV18
D gene: TRBD2

CDR3 DNA: TGTGCCAGCAGCCGGTCGGGGGGGCCCCTCCACTTT
CDR3 protein: CASSRSGGPLHF
J gene: TRBJ1-6
CDR3 length: 12
clone size: NA
V gene: TRBV11-3
D gene: NA

CDR3 DNA: TGTGCCAGCAGCTTAGCCTTCCCAGCTGGAAACACCATATATTTT
CDR3 protein: CASSLAFPAGNTIYF
J gene: TRBJ1-3
CDR3 length: 15
clone size: NA
V gene: TRBV7-9
D gene: NA

CDR3 DNA: TGTGCCAGCAGCTTTGAAGTCGGGTCGTTACCTGGGGCCAACGTCCTGACTTTC
CDR3 protein: CASSFEVGSLPGANVLTF
J gene: TRBJ2-6
CDR3 length: 18
clone size: few
V gene: TRBV7-9
D gene: NA

CDR3 DNA: TGTGCCATCAGTGAGTCGGTGGCAGCTAGTAACACTGAAGCTTTCTTT
CDR3 protein: CAISESVAASNTEAFF
J gene: TRBJ1-1
CDR3 length: 16
clone size: few
V gene: TRBV10-3
D gene: NA

CDR3 DNA: TGTGCCAGCAGCTTAGCTCGGAGTTATAATTCACCCCTCCACTTT
CDR3 protein: CASSLARSYNSPLHF
J gene: TRBJ1-6
CDR3 length: 15
clone size: NA
V gene: TRBV7-6
D gene: NA

CDR3 DNA: TGTGCCAGCAGCCAATACAATGAGCAGTTCTTC
CDR3 protein: CASSQYNEQFF
J gene: TRBJ2-1
CDR3 length: 11
clone size: once
V gene: TRBV12-3/TRBV12-4
D gene: NA

CDR3 DNA: TGTGCCAGCCTACAAGGGGGAAGGACCGGGGAGCTGTTTTTT
CDR3 protein: CASLQGGRTGELFF
J gene: TRBJ2-2
CDR3 length: 14
clone size: once
V gene: TRBV28
D gene: NA

CDR3 DNA: TGTGCCAGCAGCTTGGAAGACAGGCAAGAGACCCAGTACTTC
CDR3 protein: CASSLEDRQETQYF
J gene: TRBJ2-5
CDR3 length: 14
clone size: NA
V gene: TRBV5-5
D gene: NA

CDR3 DNA: TGCGCCAGCACACCCGTCCCCGCGGGGAAAGAGACCCAGTACTTC
CDR3 protein: CASTPVPAGKETQYF
J gene: TRBJ2-5
CDR3 length: 15
clone size: NA
V gene: TRBV5-1
D gene: NA

CDR3 DNA: TGTGCCAGCCGAGGGACTGTCGGGACCGGGGAGCTGTTTTTT
CDR3 protein: CASRGTVGTGELFF
J gene: TRBJ2-2
CDR3 length: 14
clone size: NA
V gene: TRBV25-1
D gene: NA

CDR3 DNA: TGTGCCACCCGTCCAGGGACAGGGGGTACTAATGAAAAACTGTTTTTT
CDR3 protein: CATRPGTGGTNEKLFF
J gene: TRBJ1-4
CDR3 length: 16
clone size: once
V gene: TRBV19
D gene: TRBD1

CDR3 DNA: TGCAGCGCTGGACAGGGGGTTGGAAACACCATATATTTT
CDR3 protein: CSAGQGVGNTIYF
J gene: TRBJ1-3
CDR3 length: 13
clone size: NA
V gene: TRBV29-1
D gene: TRBD1

CDR3 DNA: TGTGCCAGCAGCCCAGACAGGGGTGGCTATGGCTACACCTTC
CDR3 protein: CASSPDRGGYGYTF
J gene: TRBJ1-2
CDR3 length: 14
clone size: NA
V gene: TRBV7-8
D gene: TRBD1

CDR3 DNA: TGTGCCAGCAGTGTGAGGCGGGACCCCTCCTACGAGCAGTACTTC
CDR3 protein: CASSVRRDPSYEQYF
J gene: TRBJ2-7
CDR3 length: 15
clone size: NA
V gene: TRBV2
D gene: NA

CDR3 DNA: TGCGCCAGCAGCGGGAGGGGCGACAACACTGAAGCTTTCTTT
CDR3 protein: CASSGRGDNTEAFF
J gene: TRBJ1-1
CDR3 length: 14
clone size: NA
V gene: TRBV5-1
D gene: NA

CDR3 DNA: TGTGCCTGGAGCACAGGGGGTAGCTCCTACGAGCAGTACTTC
CDR3 protein: CAWSTGGSSYEQYF
J gene: TRBJ2-7
CDR3 length: 14
clone size: NA
V gene: TRBV30
D gene: TRBD1

CDR3 DNA: TGTGCCAGCAGCTGGTCCGGGACAGGGGGCGTCGGGGTCGGCACTGAAGCTTTCTTT
CDR3 protein: CASSWSGTGGVGVGTEAFF
J gene: TRBJ1-1
CDR3 length: 19
clone size: few
V gene: TRBV5-6
D gene: TRBD1

CDR3 DNA: TGTGCCACCAGCGACTCTACTGTCTCCTACAATGAGCAGTTCTTC
CDR3 protein: CATSDSTVSYNEQFF
J gene: TRBJ2-1
CDR3 length: 15
clone size: NA
V gene: TRBV24-1
D gene: NA

CDR3 DNA: TGCGCCAGCAGTGCCACCCGGGGGGGGAGCACAGATACGCAGTATTTT
CDR3 protein: CASSATRGGSTDTQYF
J gene: TRBJ2-3
CDR3 length: 16
clone size: NA
V gene: TRBV10-1
D gene: TRBD2

CDR3 DNA: TGTGCCAGCAGCCACATGGTCGCGGGGAACACAGATACGCAGTATTTT
CDR3 protein: CASSHMVAGNTDTQYF
J gene: TRBJ2-3
CDR3 length: 16
clone size: NA
V gene: TRBV5-4
D gene: NA

CDR3 DNA: TGTGCCAGCAGTGAAGGTCTGGCTTCTGAAGCTTTCTTT
CDR3 protein: CASSEGLASEAFF
J gene: TRBJ1-1
CDR3 length: 13
clone size: NA
V gene: TRBV6-1
D gene: NA

CDR3 DNA: TGTGCCAGCAGTCTCCGTGGAGAGGCCACTGAAGCTTTCTTT
CDR3 protein: CASSLRGEATEAFF
J gene: TRBJ1-1
CDR3 length: 14
clone size: NA
V gene: TRBV27
D gene: NA

CDR3 DNA: TGTGCCAGCAGTATGGGCGCCGGGGAGCTGTTTTTT
CDR3 protein: CASSMGAGELFF
J gene: TRBJ2-2
CDR3 length: 12
clone size: NA
V gene: TRBV25-1
D gene: NA

CDR3 DNA: TGCAGCGTTGATAGGGGAGGGAACTATGGCTACACCTTC
CDR3 protein: CSVDRGGNYGYTF
J gene: TRBJ1-2
CDR3 length: 13
clone size: few
V gene: TRBV29-1
D gene: NA

CDR3 DNA: TGTGCCAGCAGCGCCTCGGGGACAGGGGGTTACTACGAGCAGTACTTC
CDR3 protein: CASSASGTGGYYEQYF
J gene: TRBJ2-7
CDR3 length: 16
clone size: NA
V gene: TRBV5-6
D gene: TRBD1

CDR3 DNA: TGTGCCAGTAGTACCCCTGAGTGGGCAGGGGGCACAGATACGCAGTATTTT
CDR3 protein: CASSTPEWAGGTDTQYF
J gene: TRBJ2-3
CDR3 length: 17
clone size: NA
V gene: TRBV19
D gene: NA

CDR3 DNA: TGTGCCAGCAGTCTGACTAGCGGGGGAATCACAGATACGCAGTATTTT
CDR3 protein: CASSLTSGGITDTQYF
J gene: TRBJ2-3
CDR3 length: 16
clone size: NA
V gene: TRBV6-4
D gene: TRBD2

CDR3 DNA: TGCAGCGTTGGGTCCTCTTACAGGTTACAAGAGACCCAGTACTTC
CDR3 protein: CSVGSSYRLQETQYF
J gene: TRBJ2-5
CDR3 length: 15
clone size: few
V gene: TRBV29-1
D gene: NA

CDR3 DNA: TGTGCCAGCAGGCGACAGGGACAAAACATTCAGTACTTC
CDR3 protein: CASRRQGQNIQYF
J gene: TRBJ2-4
CDR3 length: 13
clone size: NA
V gene: TRBV5-8
D gene: TRBD1

CDR3 DNA: TGTGCCAGCAGTGGTAGGGGAGAGACCCAGTACTTC
CDR3 protein: CASSGRGETQYF
J gene: TRBJ2-5
CDR3 length: 12
clone size: NA
V gene: TRBV9
D gene: NA

CDR3 DNA: TGCGCCAGCAGCCCATCCTTAGATCGGGGTCCGAACACTGAAGCTTTCTTT
CDR3 protein: CASSPSLDRGPNTEAFF
J gene: TRBJ1-1
CDR3 length: 17
clone size: NA
V gene: TRBV4-1
D gene: NA

CDR3 DNA: TGTGCCAGCAGTTTACGCCGACAGGGGGCAACAGATACGCAGTATTTT
CDR3 protein: CASSLRRQGATDTQYF
J gene: TRBJ2-3
CDR3 length: 16
clone size: NA
V gene: TRBV27
D gene: TRBD1

CDR3 DNA: TGTGCCAGCAGTTCAGGGGTCGTAAGCAATCAGCCCCAGCATTTT
CDR3 protein: CASSSGVVSNQPQHF
J gene: TRBJ1-5
CDR3 length: 15
clone size: once
V gene: TRBV28
D gene: NA

CDR3 DNA: TGTGCCAGTATTCAGGGGAACTATGGCTACACCTTC
CDR3 protein: CASIQGNYGYTF
J gene: TRBJ1-2
CDR3 length: 12
clone size: NA
V gene: TRBV19
D gene: NA

CDR3 DNA: TGTGCCAGCACAGGGTTAACTGAAGCTTTCTTT
CDR3 protein: CASTGLTEAFF
J gene: TRBJ1-1
CDR3 length: 11
clone size: NA
V gene: TRBV12-3/TRBV12-4
D gene: NA

CDR3 DNA: TGTGCCAGCAGCCAGGAACAGGGGCCATACTATGGCTACACCTTC
CDR3 protein: CASSQEQGPYYGYTF
J gene: TRBJ1-2
CDR3 length: 15
clone size: NA
V gene: TRBV3-1/TRBV3-2
D gene: TRBD1

CDR3 DNA: TGTGCCAGCAGCTTGAGCGGGGGGAACACCGGGGAGCTGTTTTTT
CDR3 protein: CASSLSGGNTGELFF
J gene: TRBJ2-2
CDR3 length: 15
clone size: NA
V gene: TRBV5-4
D gene: TRBD2

CDR3 DNA: TGTGCCAGCAGCCGAATTCTAGCGGGGGGCCGGTGGGACCAAGAGACCCAGTACTTC
CDR3 protein: CASSRILAGGRWDQETQYF
J gene: TRBJ2-5
CDR3 length: 19
clone size: NA
V gene: TRBV14
D gene: TRBD2